The 30 T cell receptor beta chains below come from one sample, sequenced in a study of cytomegalovirus exposure and HLA in healthy donors. TCRdb's copy holds only in-frame clones and misses some; the assay was immunoSEQ multiplex PCR. The sample records around 150,000 clones, 82% being singletons. Sample: PBMCs. The receptors come from a man aged 30 to 39 in good health and CMV-seropositive.

The rearrangement links TRBV2 to TRBJ1-6; weak D call: TRBD1 (5 bases). From germline, CDR1 is SNHLY and CDR2 FYNNEI. The CDR3 consists of 14 residues. V was cut by 6 bases and J by 3 bases, with 9 bases left in between. The CDR3: CASSQTVYNSPLHF. The CDR3 bases are TGTGCCAGCAGCCAGACAGTCTATAATTCACCCCTCCACTTT. Full variable domain (outside the CDR3, taken from reference TRBV2 and TRBJ1-6): EPEVTQTPSHQVTQMGQEVILRCVPISNHLYFYWYRQILGQKVEFLVSFYNNEISEKSEIFDDQFSVERPDGSNFTLKIRSTKLEDSAMYFCASSQTVYNSPLHFGNGTRLTVT.

This clone was observed a single time. This chain uses TRBV28 with TRBJ2-7, with 7 bases matching TRBD2. This CDR3 is 15 amino acids long. The V and J ends lost 5 bases and 7 bases, in that order; junction bases with no gene match: 14. CDR1 and CDR2 (germline): MDHEN, SYDVKM. The CDR3 sequence: CASSPPGRGGREQYF. As DNA, the CDR3 is TGTGCCAGCAGTCCCCCTGGGCGGGGAGGGCGAGAGCAGTACTTC. The entire variable domain, with the rest obtained from reference TRBV28 and TRBJ2-7, is as follows: DVKVTQSSRYLVKRTGEKVFLECVQDMDHENMFWYRQDPGLGLRLIYFSYDVKMKEKGDIPEGYSVSREKKERFSLILESASTNQTSMYLCASSPPGRGGREQYFGPGTRLTVT.

This clone occurred a few times. V is TRBV6-1 and J is TRBJ2-1; 8 nucleotides match TRBD1. The CDR3 runs to 13 residues. V shed 9 bases, J shed 2 bases, and the junction held 3 bases outside the gene matches. The germline gives CDR1 MNHNS, CDR2 SASEGT. As DNA, the CDR3 is TGTGCCAGTTGGACAGGGCCCTACAATGAGCAGTTCTTC. Its translation is CASWTGPYNEQFF.

V gene TRBV6-5 combines with J gene TRBJ2-7, with TRBD2 matching over 10 bases. This CDR3 has 15 residues. The V gene's germline CDR1 is MNHEY and CDR2 SVGAGI. J lost 5 bases, V lost 6 bases, and 10 bases had no gene match. CDR3 sequence reads: CASSLASGSPHEQYF. The CDR3 DNA is TGTGCCAGCAGCCTTGCTAGCGGGAGCCCCCACGAGCAGTACTTC.

This sequence joins TRBV15 and TRBJ2-5; TRBD2 agrees at 8 bases. The J segment lost 8 bases and the V segment lost 1 base, leaving 6 bases of the junction unmatched. Per germline, CDR1 LNHNV and CDR2 YYDKDF (reference sequence). This CDR3 is 14 amino acids long. The chain's CDR3 is CATSRGRGDSTQYF. DNA of the CDR3: TGTGCCACCAGCAGAGGGCGGGGGGACTCCACCCAGTACTTC.

The V and J genes are TRBV4-2 and TRBJ1-2, with TRBD1 matching over 8 bases. The germline V gene encodes CDR1 LGHNA and CDR2 YNFKEQ. With V trimmed by 2 bases and J by 0 bases, 11 bases remained unmatched. This CDR3 has 18 amino acids. This CDR3 reads CASSQSGALTGANYGYTF. The CDR3 coding sequence is TGTGCCAGCAGCCAATCGGGGGCCCTGACAGGGGCTAACTATGGCTACACCTTC.

The chain uses TRBV5-6 and TRBJ2-1, with 8 bases that match TRBD2. The V and J ends lost 3 bases and 4 bases, in that order; junction bases with no gene match: 15. This CDR3 spans 18 amino acids. Germline assignment: CDR1 SGHDT and CDR2 YYEEEE. CDR3 DNA sequence: TGTGCCAGCAGCTCCGAGGTAGCGGGGAGCTCGTTGTACAATGAGCAGTTCTTC. Protein sequence: CASSSEVAGSSLYNEQFF. Together with reference TRBV5-6 and TRBJ2-1, the CDR3 gives the full variable domain: DAGVTQSPTHLIKTRGQQVTLRCSPKSGHDTVSWYQQALGQGPQFIFQYYEEEERQRGNFPDRFSGHQFPNYSSELNVNALLLGDSALYLCASSSEVAGSSLYNEQFFGPGTRLTVL.

The chain couples TRBV5-1 to TRBJ2-2; weak D call: TRBD2 (5 bases). Germline lookup yields CDR1 SGHRS and CDR2 YFSETQ. This CDR3 has 15 residues. V was pared by 0 bases and J by 0 bases, with 6 bases between. The CDR3 DNA follows: TGCGCCAGCAGCTTGGAACTAGCGAACACCGGGGAGCTGTTTTTT. Amino acids: CASSLELANTGELFF.

The gene calls are TRBV2 and TRBJ1-1; tentatively, D is TRBD1 (6 bases). V was shortened by 3 bases and J by 4 bases, with 12 bases between the two germline ends. In germline, CDR1 is SNHLY, CDR2 FYNNEI. CDR3 size: 14 residues. The CDR3 nucleotides read TGTGCCAGCAGTGAGGCAGGGGCGCGCACTGAAGCTTTCTTT. It codes for CASSEAGARTEAFF.

The chain links TRBV30 to TRBJ2-2, with 10 bases that match TRBD2. Unmatched junction bases numbered 9, after V lost 1 base and J lost 4 bases. Germline CDR1 reads GTSNPN; CDR2 reads SVGIG (reference sequence). The CDR3 runs 17 residues. The CDR3 DNA sequence: TGTGCCTGGAGTGCCAGCGGGAGGGTTTTTTTCACCGGGGAGCTGTTTTTT. As protein: CAWSASGRVFFTGELFF. Looking up the rest from reference TRBV30 and TRBJ2-2 gives the full variable domain: SQTIHQWPATLVQPVGSPLSLECTVEGTSNPNLYWYRQAAGRGLQLLFYSVGIGQISSEVPQNLSASRPQDRQFILSSKKLLLSDSGFYLCAWSASGRVFFTGELFFGEGSRLTVL.

The gene calls are TRBV2 and TRBJ2-5, with 7 positions matching TRBD2. Germline assignment: CDR1 SNHLY and CDR2 FYNNEI. The trim removed 8 bases at V and 5 bases at J, leaving 11 bases unmatched. This CDR3 is built from 14 residues. CDR3 coding DNA: TGTGCCAGCGATGGGAGGGCCCTCGGGGAGACCCAGTACTTC. Translation: CASDGRALGETQYF.

Comments on this clone: The junction shows a germline mismatch at one end, possibly a read error. V is TRBV5-3 and J is TRBJ2-1, with 10 bases matching TRBD2. TRBV5-3 has ORF status, its function being uncertain. The CDR3 runs 14 residues. This CDR3 is CASSWTSGYNEQFF. CDR3 DNA: TGTGCCAGCAGCTGGACTAGCGGTTACAATGAGCAGTTCTTC.

This clone was seen a single time. The chain links TRBV2 to TRBJ1-1, with a weak D call TRBD1 (5 bases). Trimming left V 6 bases short and J 5 bases short, with 13 bases between. In germline, CDR1 is SNHLY, CDR2 FYNNEI. CDR3 size: 13 residues. The CDR3 nucleotides read TGTGCCAGCAGCTCATCGGGGGAGACTGAAGCTTTCTTT. Amino acid sequence: CASSSSGETEAFF.

The gene calls are TRBV28 and TRBJ2-5, with TRBD1 as a possible D gene (6 bases). This CDR3 is built from 13 residues. V lost 1 base to trimming and J lost 5 bases, with 8 bases between them. Germline CDR1 reads MDHEN; CDR2 reads SYDVKM. The DNA of the CDR3 is TGTGCCAGCAGTTTATCAGGGGTCGAGACCCAGTACTTC. Residues: CASSLSGVETQYF.

The J gene is TRBJ1-2, the V gene TRBV10-3, with 9 bases that match TRBD1. The CDR3 totals 15 residues. Per the germline V gene, CDR1 is ENHRY and CDR2 is SYGVKD. The CDR3 loop reads CGRKGQGETLYGYTF. CDR3 nucleotides: TGTGGTCGGAAGGGACAGGGCGAAACACTCTATGGCTACACCTTC.

The rearrangement links TRBV7-3 to TRBJ1-1, with D possibly matching TRBD1 (5 bases). The CDR3 totals 13 residues. Germline V lookup: CDR1 SGHTA, CDR2 FQGTGA. The V and J ends lost 4 bases and 2 bases respectively, with 8 bases between them. The CDR3 sequence is CASSYDRNTEAFF. The CDR3, as DNA: TGTGCCAGCAGCTATGACAGAAACACTGAAGCTTTCTTT.

The rearrangement uses TRBV9 and TRBJ2-7; 7 positions agree with TRBD1. The J segment lost 3 bases and the V segment lost 4 bases, leaving 4 bases of the junction unmatched. In germline, CDR1 is SGDLS, CDR2 YYNGEE. There are 13 residues in the CDR3. CDR3 protein: CASSSQGDYEQYF. As DNA, the CDR3 is TGTGCCAGCAGCTCCCAGGGGGACTACGAGCAGTACTTC.

The chain carries TRBV4-1 and TRBJ2-7; 8 nucleotides agree with TRBD1. Germline-derived CDR1 and CDR2 are MGHRA and YSYEKL. This CDR3 is 14 amino acids long. Trimming at V came to 4 bases and at J to 6 bases, leaving 8 bases not matched to a gene. In nucleotides, the CDR3 is TGCGCCAGCAGCCGCGGAGGACAGGGAGGCGAGCAGTACTTC. Amino acids: CASSRGGQGGEQYF.

Here the CDR3 reads CASSLGLEGVQYF. The CDR3 region has the DNA TGTGCCAGCAGCTTAGGACTAGAAGGCGTGCAGTACTTC. The rearrangement joins TRBV7-3 to TRBJ2-7, with 7 bases aligning to TRBD2. V lost 2 bases, J lost 9 bases, and 7 bases stayed unmatched. Germline values: CDR1 SGHTA, CDR2 FQGTGA. The CDR3 loop spans 13 amino acids.

The chain couples TRBV2 to TRBJ2-5; 8 bases align to TRBD2. Trimming cost V 1 base and J 5 bases; bases outside gene matches: 6. This CDR3 contains 15 residues. Germline assignment: CDR1 SNHLY and CDR2 FYNNEI. CDR3 loop: CASSEGAGVGETQYF. CDR3 bases: TGTGCCAGCAGTGAAGGAGCGGGAGTGGGGGAGACCCAGTACTTC.

This chain connects TRBV9 to TRBJ2-7; D is perhaps TRBD2 (5 bases). Germline-derived CDR1 and CDR2 are SGDLS and YYNGEE. This CDR3 has 15 residues. V was trimmed by 0 bases and J by 0 bases, leaving 10 bases between them. The CDR3 sequence is CASSVDQRSSYEQYF. The DNA of the CDR3 is TGTGCCAGCAGCGTAGACCAGCGGAGCTCCTACGAGCAGTACTTC.

The chain uses TRBV5-1 and TRBJ2-7; tentative D call: TRBD1 (5 bases). This CDR3 has 13 amino acids. V dropped 5 bases and J dropped 0 bases, with 9 bases sitting between them. Germline V gene lookup returns CDR1 SGHRS and CDR2 YFSETQ. CDR3 region: CASRGHSSYEQYF. DNA of the CDR3: TGCGCCAGCAGAGGACACAGCTCCTACGAGCAGTACTTC.

The V call is TRBV28, the J call TRBJ1-3, with D unclear. Germline assignment: CDR1 MDHEN and CDR2 SYDVKM. The CDR3 loop spans 14 amino acids. The germline V and J ends were trimmed by 2 bases and 4 bases, with 9 bases remaining between them. CDR3 nucleotides: TGTGCCAGCAGTTTACGGGTGCCGGGAAACACCATATATTTT. Translation: CASSLRVPGNTIYF.

This clone was seen only a few times. The chain employs TRBV4-2 and TRBJ2-5; no clear D. CDR3 length equals 12 residues. Germline V CDR1 and CDR2: LGHNA, YNFKEQ. Between the trimmed V and J ends, which lost 0 bases and 5 bases, there was a span of 4 bases. The CDR3 DNA reads as TGTGCCAGCAGCCAAGATATGGAGACCCAGTACTTC. This encodes CASSQDMETQYF.

The CDR3, as DNA: TGTGCCTGGAGCTCCCTCCTCGTGGGGACAGGGGGGTCAAAGGACACCGGGGAGCTGTTTTTT. This codes for CAWSSLLVGTGGSKDTGELFF. This rearrangement joins TRBV30 to TRBJ2-2; 11 nucleotides align to TRBD1. V lost 3 bases and J lost 3; bases outside the gene matches: 21. Germline values: CDR1 GTSNPN, CDR2 SVGIG (reference sequence). The CDR3 spans 21 residues.

This chain joins TRBV25-1 and TRBJ1-1; TRBD1 agrees at 7 bases. V dropped 7 bases and J dropped 0; count of bases not matched to a gene: 2. CDR1 and CDR2 from the germline V gene are MGHDK and SYGVNS. The CDR3 length is 13 residues. CDR3 nucleotide sequence: TGTGCCAGCACGGGACAGTTGAACACTGAAGCTTTCTTT. This gives the protein CASTGQLNTEAFF.

The chain uses TRBV2 and TRBJ1-1; a weak D match, TRBD1 (5 bases). V gave up 5 bases and J gave up 0 bases, with 13 bases separating them. Looked up from germline, CDR1 is SNHLY and CDR2 is FYNNEI. This CDR3 region has 15 residues. The CDR3: CASSYDRFMNTEAFF. For the CDR3, the DNA is TGTGCCAGCAGTTATGACAGATTCATGAACACTGAAGCTTTCTTT.

This clone has just one count. The chain is built from TRBV5-1 and TRBJ2-1; 7 bases are a match to TRBD2. This CDR3 comprises 15 residues. Germline loops: CDR1 SGHRS, CDR2 YFSETQ. The junction had 11 bases not matched to a gene; V was cut back by 5 bases and J by 6 bases. The CDR3 DNA sequence: TGCGCCAGCAGGTCAGCTTTAGCGGGCGCCAATGAGCAGTTCTTC. This translates into CASRSALAGANEQFF.

The V gene is TRBV30, the J gene TRBJ2-1; D ambiguous. CDR3 length: 11 amino acids. Looked up from germline, CDR1 is GTSNPN and CDR2 is SVGIG (reference sequence). The V and J ends lost 3 bases and 7 bases respectively, with 7 bases between them. Here the CDR3 reads CAWSPGNEQFF. The DNA for the CDR3 is TGTGCCTGGAGCCCGGGTAATGAGCAGTTCTTC.

The genes are TRBV18 and TRBJ2-7, with 9 bases lining up with TRBD2. Germline V gives CDR1 KGHSH, CDR2 LQKENI. Trimming took 3 bases from V and 4 from J; bases not matched to a gene: 10. This CDR3 region has 16 residues. DNA for the CDR3: TGTGCCAGCTCACCGACGAGTGCGGGAGGGAAGTACGAGCAGTACTTC. It is translated as CASSPTSAGGKYEQYF.